This T cell receptor (beta chain) came from a study of CD8+CD57+ T cells in acquired aplastic anemia. V dropped 4 bases and J dropped 5 bases, with 13 bases sitting between them. Germline lookup yields CDR1 SGDLS and CDR2 YYNGEE. The CDR3 contains 14 residues. According to the study, genomic DNA was the template for TCR beta VDJ and CDR3 profiling. Via MiXCR, TCRdb re-called the reads, giving one row per CDR3 protein. This repertoire shows about 75,000 distinct CDR3 sequences, 55% to 75% found once; its top ten account for approximately 80%. Selection for sequencing was limited to patients who had shown CD8+CD57+ cell expansion by flow cytometry.

This sequence was found in a human donor with aplastic anemia. Material: sorted CD4+, CD8+, or CD8+CD57+ T cells (not recorded which) from PBMCs. V gene TRBV9 combines with J gene TRBJ1-5, with D possibly being TRBD1 (5 bases). CDR3 DNA: TGTGCCAGCAGCCACCGGGACCGGTATCAGCCCCAGCATTTT. Translated, it gives CASSHRDRYQPQHF.